This note documents a single T cell receptor beta chain sequence. What it binds is not known. The germline CDR1 and CDR2 sequences are SGHKS and YYEKEE (reference sequence). This CDR3 spans 16 amino acids. Trimming removed 4 bases at V and 11 bases at J, with 27 bases between. This entry belongs to a study of T cell responses to AZD1222 COVID-19 vaccine. Study-level background: Pooled together were second doses at about 4 or about 12 weeks.

Study findings and constraints: Vaccine-associated CD4 TCRs ranged over spike, dominating at 160-218 and 743-854. It was only 6 or 7 AZD1222 recipients who were seropositive at baseline. Possibly, clonal diversity was underestimated; donors were largely white British and included more females.

The data were produced by immunoSEQ multiplex PCR, yet TCRdb's version contains in-frame clones alone and is incomplete. The sample shows tens of thousands of clones, 87% of them seen only once. This receptor was identified in an adult in good health. The chain employs TRBV5-5 and TRBJ1-1; a weak D match, TRBD1 (5 bases). Sequencing used peripheral blood, obtained on day 0 of AZD1222 vaccination. The CDR3 coding sequence is TGTGCCAGCAGCCGGGACCCATGGATGCCCTCCGAGGGGGCTTTCTTT. Encoded protein: CASSRDPWMPSEGAFF.